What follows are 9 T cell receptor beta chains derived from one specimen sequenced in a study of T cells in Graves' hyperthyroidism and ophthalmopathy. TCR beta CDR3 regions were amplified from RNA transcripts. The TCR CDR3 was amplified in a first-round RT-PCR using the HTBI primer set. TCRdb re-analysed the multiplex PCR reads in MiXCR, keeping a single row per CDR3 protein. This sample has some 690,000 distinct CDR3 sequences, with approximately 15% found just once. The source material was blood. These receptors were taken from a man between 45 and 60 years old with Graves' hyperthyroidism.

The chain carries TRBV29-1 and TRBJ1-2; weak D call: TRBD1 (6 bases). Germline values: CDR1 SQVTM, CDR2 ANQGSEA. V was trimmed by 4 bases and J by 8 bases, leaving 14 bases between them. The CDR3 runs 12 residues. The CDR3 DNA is TGCAGCGTTGTGGGGGGCGTTTGGGGCTACACCTTC. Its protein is CSVVGGVWGYTF. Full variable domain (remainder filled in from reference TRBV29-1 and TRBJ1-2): SAVISQKPSRDICQRGTSLTIQCQVDSQVTMMFWYRQQPGQSLTLIATANQGSEATYESGFVIDKFPISRPNLTFSTLTVSNMSPEDSSIYLCSVVGGVWGYTFGSGTRLTVV.

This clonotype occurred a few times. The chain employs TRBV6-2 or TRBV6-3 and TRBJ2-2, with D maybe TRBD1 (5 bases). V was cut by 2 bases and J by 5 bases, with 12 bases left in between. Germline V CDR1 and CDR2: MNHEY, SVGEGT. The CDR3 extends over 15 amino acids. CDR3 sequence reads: CASSYTYRRTGELFF. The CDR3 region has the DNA TGTGCCAGCAGTTACACGTACAGGAGAACCGGGGAGCTGTTTTTT.

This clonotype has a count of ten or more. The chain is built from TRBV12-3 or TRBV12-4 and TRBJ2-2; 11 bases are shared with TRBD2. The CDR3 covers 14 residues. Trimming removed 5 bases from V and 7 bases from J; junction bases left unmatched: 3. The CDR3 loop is CASSPGLAVGELFF. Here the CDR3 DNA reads TGTGCCAGCAGTCCGGGACTAGCGGTCGGGGAGCTGTTTTTT.

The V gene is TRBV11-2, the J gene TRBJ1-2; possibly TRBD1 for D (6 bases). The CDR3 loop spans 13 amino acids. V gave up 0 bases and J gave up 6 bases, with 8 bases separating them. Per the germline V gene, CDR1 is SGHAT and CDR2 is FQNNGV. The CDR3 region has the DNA TGTGCCAGCAGCTTAGAAGGGGGGGATGGCTACACCTTC. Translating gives CASSLEGGDGYTF.

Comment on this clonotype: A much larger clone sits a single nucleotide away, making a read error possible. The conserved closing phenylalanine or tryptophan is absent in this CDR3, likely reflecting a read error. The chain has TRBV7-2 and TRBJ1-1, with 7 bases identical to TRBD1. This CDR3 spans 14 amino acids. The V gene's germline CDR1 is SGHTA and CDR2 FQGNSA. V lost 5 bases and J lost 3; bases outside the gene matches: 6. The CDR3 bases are TGTGCCAGCAGCGGTGCAGGGACAGACACTGAAGCTTTCTCT. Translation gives CASSGAGTDTEAFS.

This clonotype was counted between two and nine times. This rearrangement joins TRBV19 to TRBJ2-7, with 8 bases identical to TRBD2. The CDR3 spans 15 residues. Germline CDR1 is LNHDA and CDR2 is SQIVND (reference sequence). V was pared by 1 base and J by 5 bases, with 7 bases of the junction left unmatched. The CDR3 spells CASSIGAGVMNEQYF. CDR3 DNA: TGTGCCAGTAGTATAGGAGCGGGAGTTATGAACGAGCAGTACTTC. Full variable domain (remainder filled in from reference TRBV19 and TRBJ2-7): DGGITQSPKYLFRKEGQNVTLSCEQNLNHDAMYWYRQDPGQGLRLIYYSQIVNDFQKGDIAEGYSVSREKKESFPLTVTSAQKNPTAFYLCASSIGAGVMNEQYFGPGTRLTVT.

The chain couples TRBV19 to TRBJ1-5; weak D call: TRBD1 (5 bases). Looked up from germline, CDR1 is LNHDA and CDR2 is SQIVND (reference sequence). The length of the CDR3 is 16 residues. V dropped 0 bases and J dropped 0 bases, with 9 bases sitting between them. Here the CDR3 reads CASSIEGLNSNQPQHF. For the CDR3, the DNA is TGTGCCAGTAGTATAGAGGGACTGAATAGCAATCAGCCCCAGCATTTT. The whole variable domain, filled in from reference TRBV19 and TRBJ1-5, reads DGGITQSPKYLFRKEGQNVTLSCEQNLNHDAMYWYRQDPGQGLRLIYYSQIVNDFQKGDIAEGYSVSREKKESFPLTVTSAQKNPTAFYLCASSIEGLNSNQPQHFGDGTRLSIL.

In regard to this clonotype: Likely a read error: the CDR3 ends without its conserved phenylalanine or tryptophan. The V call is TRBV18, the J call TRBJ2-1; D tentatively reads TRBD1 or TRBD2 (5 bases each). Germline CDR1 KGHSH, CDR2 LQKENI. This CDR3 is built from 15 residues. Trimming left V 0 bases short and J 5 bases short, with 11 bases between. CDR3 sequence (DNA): TGTGCCAGCTCACCACCGGGGGTTAACAACAATGAGCAGTTCCTC. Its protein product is CASSPPGVNNNEQFL.

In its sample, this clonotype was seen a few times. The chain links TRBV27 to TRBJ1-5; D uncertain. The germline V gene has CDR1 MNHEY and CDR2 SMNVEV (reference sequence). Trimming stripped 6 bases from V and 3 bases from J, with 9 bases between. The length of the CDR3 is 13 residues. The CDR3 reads CASRRLDNQPQHF. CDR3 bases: TGTGCCAGCAGGCGCCTCGACAATCAGCCCCAGCATTTT.